The 13 T cell receptor beta chains listed next were all sequenced from one sample in a study of monozygotic twins with inflammatory bowel disease. TCRdb re-called the 5' RACE reads; one entry per CDR3 protein, DNA not given. The listing records approximately 380,000 distinct CDR3 sequences. Sequenced input: blood. Every receptor here comes from a human donor with ulcerative colitis or Crohn's disease, or a healthy co-twin of an affected twin (not recorded which).

The chain couples TRBV7-2 to TRBJ1-1; TCRdb indicates TRBD1, and absent DNA this call remains unverified. This CDR3 has 14 amino acids. CDR1 and CDR2 from the germline V gene are SGHTA and FQGNSA. CDR3 residues: CASSMDRAVTEAFF.

The rearrangement joins TRBV28 to TRBJ2-3. Germline loops: CDR1 MDHEN, CDR2 SYDVKM. The CDR3 length is 12 residues. The CDR3 region is CASQRYTDTQYF.

The chain has TRBV6-5 and TRBJ2-3. Germline CDR1 and CDR2: MNHEY and SVGAGI. CDR3 length equals 15 residues. The CDR3 reads CASSYQPLAADTQYF.

The chain employs TRBV10-3 and TRBJ2-2; absent DNA, TCRdb's TRBD1 call cannot be checked. Germline lookup yields CDR1 ENHRY and CDR2 SYGVKD. This CDR3 spans 18 amino acids. The CDR3 spells CAISESGAERLNTGELFF.

V gene TRBV5-1 combines with J gene TRBJ2-7. Germline V gene sequence: CDR1 SGHRS, CDR2 YFSETQ. The CDR3 totals 15 residues. The CDR3 region is CASSFGFPESYEQYF.

The chain's CDR3 is CASSQQTGQETQYF. This chain connects TRBV18 to TRBJ2-5; TCRdb picks TRBD1, but there is no DNA to check that call. This CDR3 comprises 14 residues. From germline, CDR1 is KGHSH and CDR2 LQKENI.

The rearrangement joins TRBV12-3 or TRBV12-4 to TRBJ1-1; TCRdb reports TRBD1, a call that lacks DNA to check it against. The CDR3 covers 14 residues. CDR3 region: CASSLALNTREAFF.

The V call is TRBV6-2 or TRBV6-3, the J call TRBJ1-6; TCRdb reports TRBD1, a call that lacks DNA to check it against. Germline V gene lookup returns CDR1 MNHEY and CDR2 SVGEGT. The CDR3 is 20 amino acids. The CDR3 here is CASSYSLVGQGVRYNSPLHF.

The chain joins TRBV29-1 to TRBJ2-2; the D call of TRBD1 rests on TCRdb alone, since no DNA is present to check it. This CDR3 contains 14 residues. Germline CDR1 and CDR2: SQVTM and ANQGSEA. CDR3 residues: CSGRQGSNTGELFF.

This chain uses TRBV6-5 with TRBJ2-7; the TCRdb D gene call, TRBD1, has no DNA to confirm it. The V gene's germline CDR1 is MNHEY and CDR2 SVGAGI. CDR3 length equals 15 residues. CDR3 amino acids: CASSYAAGQGTGESF.

The V and J genes are TRBV12-3 or TRBV12-4 and TRBJ1-3. The CDR3 sequence is 13 residues long. This chain's CDR3 is CASSSSDLNTIYF.

The chain's CDR3 is CSALGARDSANQPQHF. The chain employs TRBV20-1 and TRBJ1-5; the TRBD1 assignment by TCRdb is unverifiable without DNA. Germline CDR1 is DFQATT and CDR2 is SNEGSKA (reference sequence). This CDR3 region has 16 residues.

This sequence joins TRBV5-1 and TRBJ2-1; TCRdb outputs TRBD1, but without DNA this stays unchecked. The CDR3 contains 14 residues. Germline loops: CDR1 SGHRS, CDR2 YFSETQ. CDR3 protein: CASSLEGQGDEQFF.